This T cell receptor (beta chain) was identified in a study of cytotoxic CD8 clonotypes in ibrutinib-treated CLL. In the study overall: In all, under twelve patients were relapsed/refractory, approximately 14 were treatment-naive and 17 were IGHV unmutated.

Repertoires were generated with immunoSEQ multiplex PCR, while TCRdb's copy carries only in-frame clones and drops some. The sample includes about 300,000 clones, about 61% of them seen just once. Note on this clone: The antigen is unknown.

Study outcomes and limitations: Baseline levels were approached again at progression, after clonality had risen at ibrutinib response. The study sampled sustained-remission and progressing patients at different times. Treatment left the uncommon public clonotypes either contracted or stable in frequency.

The clonotype was recovered from a human donor with chronic lymphocytic leukemia. The sample here was PBMCs, taken after 36 months of ibrutinib treatment.

In DNA form, the CDR3 reads TGTGCCATCAGTGAAGAGGTCTACGAGCAGTACTTC. Amino acids: CAISEEVYEQYF. This chain links TRBV10-3 with TRBJ2-7; D unresolved. Deletions cut 3 bases from V and 3 bases from J, with 6 bases between. CDR1 is ENHRY, CDR2 SYGVKD, per germline. The CDR3 sequence is 12 residues long.